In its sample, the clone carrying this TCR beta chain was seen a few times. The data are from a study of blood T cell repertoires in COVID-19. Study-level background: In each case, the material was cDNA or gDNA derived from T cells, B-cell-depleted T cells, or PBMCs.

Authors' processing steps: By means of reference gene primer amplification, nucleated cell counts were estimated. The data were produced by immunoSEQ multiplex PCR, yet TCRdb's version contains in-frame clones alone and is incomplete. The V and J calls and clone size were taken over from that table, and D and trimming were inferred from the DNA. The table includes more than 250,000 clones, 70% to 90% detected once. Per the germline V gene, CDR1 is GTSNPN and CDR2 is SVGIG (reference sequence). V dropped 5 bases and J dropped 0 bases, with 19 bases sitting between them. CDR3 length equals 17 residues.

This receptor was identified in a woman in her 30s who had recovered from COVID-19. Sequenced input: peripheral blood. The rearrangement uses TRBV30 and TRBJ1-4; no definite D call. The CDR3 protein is CAWASVPFIATNEKLFF. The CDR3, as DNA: TGTGCCTGGGCCTCGGTTCCATTTATTGCAACTAATGAAAAACTGTTTTTT.